Listed below are T cell receptor beta chains from one sample, sequenced in a study of identical twins. Each CDR3 protein is one row after TCRdb ran MiXCR on the 5' RACE reads. The table shows some 630,000 distinct CDR3 sequences, with about 7% occurring only once. These data were also filed under a second study, of yellow fever vaccine responses in identical twins.

The sequenced sample consisted of PBMCs. Receptor source: a woman in her late teens or twenties in good health. Both conserved end residues are part of each CDR3. A D gene is named only where the DNA matches it firmly. Clone size appears in some rows only: once, few, many, or a class for an expanded clone.

>NA|TRBV29-1|TRBJ1-1|NA
TGCAGCGTTGAAGTGCCCAGACAGGAGGGGAACACTGAAGCTTTCTTT
CSVEVPRQEGNTEAFF
>NA|TRBV20-1|TRBJ2-1|TRBD2
TGCAGTGCCCCACTAGCGGGAGACCTCCGCAATGAGCAGTTCTTC
CSAPLAGDLRNEQFF
>few|TRBV3-1|TRBJ1-1|TRBD1
TGTGCCAGCAGCCAAGGGGGACAGGGCCCTGAAGCTTTCTTT
CASSQGGQGPEAFF
>many|TRBV7-8|TRBJ2-1|NA
TGTGCCAGCAGCTTATCGGAAGGCGGGGTATACAATGAGCAGTTCTTC
CASSLSEGGVYNEQFF
>many|TRBV5-1|TRBJ2-5|NA
TGCGCCAGCAGACCGACTCCGGGACGACAAGAGACCCAGTACTTC
CASRPTPGRQETQYF
>many|TRBV20-1|TRBJ2-4|TRBD2
TGCAGTGCTAGCCTAGCGGGAGGGCCCGCCAAAAACATTCAGTACTTC
CSASLAGGPAKNIQYF
>few|TRBV12-3/TRBV12-4|TRBJ2-1|NA
TGTGCCAGCACGGGCACAGGAACCTACAATGAGCAGTTCTTC
CASTGTGTYNEQFF
>few|TRBV6-1|TRBJ1-1|NA
TGTGCCACCCAACCGGGGCTAAACACTGAAGCTTTCTTT
CATQPGLNTEAFF
>few|TRBV5-5|TRBJ2-5|TRBD2
TGTGCCAGCAGCTTTATCGGGGGGTTTCAAGAGACCCAGTACTTC
CASSFIGGFQETQYF
>few|TRBV20-1|TRBJ2-5|NA
TGCAGTGCCTCGACATACAATCAAGAGACCCAGTACTTC
CSASTYNQETQYF
>many|TRBV5-1|TRBJ2-1|NA
TGCGCCAGCAGCTCAGACGGGGTAGGGGACAATGAGCAGTTCTTC
CASSSDGVGDNEQFF
>many|TRBV9|TRBJ2-5|NA
TGTGCCAGCAGCGGAACCCTGCAGGGACGAGAGACCCAGTACTTC
CASSGTLQGRETQYF
>many|TRBV10-3|TRBJ2-3|NA
TGTGCCATCAGTGAACTGGGCCCCACAGATACGCAGTATTTT
CAISELGPTDTQYF
>NA|TRBV29-1|TRBJ2-7|NA
TGCAGCGTTGGAGGGGGAGAATACGAGCAGTACTTC
CSVGGGEYEQYF
>NA|TRBV20-1|TRBJ2-1|TRBD2
TGCAGTGCTAGAGGGGGACTAGCGGGAGTCAATGAGCAGTTCTTC
CSARGGLAGVNEQFF
>few|TRBV7-8|TRBJ2-1|TRBD2
TGTGCCAGCAGCCTGTTACGGCGGGGGGACTACAATGAGCAGTTCTTC
CASSLLRRGDYNEQFF